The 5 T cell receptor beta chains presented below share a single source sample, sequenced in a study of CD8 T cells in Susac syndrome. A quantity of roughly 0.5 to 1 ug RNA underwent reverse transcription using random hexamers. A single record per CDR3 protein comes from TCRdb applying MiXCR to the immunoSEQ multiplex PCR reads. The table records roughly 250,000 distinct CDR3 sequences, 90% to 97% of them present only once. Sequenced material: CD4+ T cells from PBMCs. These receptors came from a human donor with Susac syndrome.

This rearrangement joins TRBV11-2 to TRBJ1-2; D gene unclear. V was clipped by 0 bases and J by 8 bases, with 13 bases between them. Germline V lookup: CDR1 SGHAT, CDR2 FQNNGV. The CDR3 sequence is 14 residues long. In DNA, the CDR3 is TGTGCCAGCAGCTTAGACCACTATCACCTGGGCTACACCTTC. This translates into CASSLDHYHLGYTF.

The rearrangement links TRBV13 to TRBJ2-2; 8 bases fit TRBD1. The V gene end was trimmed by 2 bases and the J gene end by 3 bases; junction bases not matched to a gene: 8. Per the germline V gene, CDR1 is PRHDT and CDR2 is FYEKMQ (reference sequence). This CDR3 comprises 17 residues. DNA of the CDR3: TGTGCCAGCAGCTTACGCCGACAGGGGCGTGACACCGGGGAGCTGTTTTTT. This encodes CASSLRRQGRDTGELFF.

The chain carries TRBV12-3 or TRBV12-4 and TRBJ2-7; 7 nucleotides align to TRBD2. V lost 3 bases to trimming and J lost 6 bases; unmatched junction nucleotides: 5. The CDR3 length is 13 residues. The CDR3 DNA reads TGTGCCAGCAGTTTGCGGGAGAGGGGCGAGCAGTACTTC. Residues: CASSLRERGEQYF.

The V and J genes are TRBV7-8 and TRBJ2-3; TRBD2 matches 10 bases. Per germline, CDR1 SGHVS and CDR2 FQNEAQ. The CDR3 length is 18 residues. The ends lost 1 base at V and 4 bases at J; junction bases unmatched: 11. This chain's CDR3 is CASSLESGTSDIADTQYF. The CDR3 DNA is TGTGCCAGCAGCTTAGAATCAGGGACTAGCGATATCGCAGATACGCAGTATTTT.

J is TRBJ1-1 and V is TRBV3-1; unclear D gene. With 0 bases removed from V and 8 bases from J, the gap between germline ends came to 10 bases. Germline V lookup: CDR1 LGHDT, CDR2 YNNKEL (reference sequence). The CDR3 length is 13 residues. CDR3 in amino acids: CASSQDGAGEAFF. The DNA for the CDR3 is TGTGCCAGCAGCCAAGATGGTGCTGGGGAAGCTTTCTTT.